The 17 T cell receptor beta chains reported below all come from one sample, sequenced in a study of blood T cell repertoires in COVID-19. Measured with immunoSEQ multiplex PCR; TCRdb has only the in-frame clones, and not every one. The sample has roughly 140,000 clones, 81% seen once. The material sequenced was peripheral blood. The receptors stem from a human donor with acute or convalescent COVID-19. The donor label of this sample is uncertain.

DNA for the CDR3: TGTGCCAGCAGCCCCCCACAGGGTTGGTTGGCTTTCTTT. It is translated as CASSPPQGWLAFF. The chain couples TRBV7-8 to TRBJ1-1; the D gene is possibly TRBD1 (6 bases). This CDR3 contains 13 residues. Trimming removed 5 bases from V and 11 bases from J, with 18 bases in between. In germline, CDR1 is SGHVS, CDR2 FQNEAQ.

The chain has TRBV7-2 and TRBJ2-4; TRBD1 aligns across 7 bases. The CDR3 sequence is 14 residues long. The J segment lost 6 bases and the V segment lost 3 bases, leaving 5 bases of the junction unmatched. CDR1 SGHTA and CDR2 FQGNSA come from the germline V gene. This CDR3 is CASSLNRGRNIQYF. Written as DNA, the CDR3 is TGTGCCAGCAGCTTGAACAGGGGCAGAAACATTCAGTACTTC.

The rearrangement uses TRBV4-1 and TRBJ2-2; 9 bases match TRBD2. The CDR3 extends over 17 amino acids. CDR1 is MGHRA and CDR2 is YSYEKL in the germline V gene. V dropped 2 bases and J dropped 0; count of bases not matched to a gene: 4. CDR3 sequence: CASSQRGGVANTGELFF. DNA of the CDR3: TGCGCCAGCAGCCAACGCGGGGGGGTGGCGAACACCGGGGAGCTGTTTTTT.

This clone occurred a few times. The chain uses TRBV19 and TRBJ2-7, with a tentative D call TRBD1 (6 bases). Germline CDR1 and CDR2: LNHDA and SQIVND (reference sequence). The length of the CDR3 is 15 residues. The V gene lost 3 bases and the J gene lost 0 bases, with 12 bases spanning the gap. The CDR3 DNA follows: TGTGCCAGTAGTATCGGGACACTATTCTCCTACGAGCAGTACTTC. Translating gives CASSIGTLFSYEQYF.

V usage is TRBV7-6 and J usage is TRBJ1-3, with D perhaps TRBD1 (5 bases). Trimming removed 0 bases at V and 0 bases at J, with 12 bases between. CDR3 length: 17 amino acids. Germline CDR1 reads SGHVS; CDR2 reads FNYEAQ. The CDR3 spells CASSLASRRGSGNTIYF. In DNA, the CDR3 is TGTGCCAGCAGCTTAGCATCACGGAGGGGCTCTGGAAACACCATATATTTT.

This chain joins TRBV7-9 and TRBJ2-7; unclear D gene. Germline V CDR1 and CDR2: SEHNR, FQNEAQ (reference sequence). V lost 1 base and J lost 6, with 7 bases in between. The CDR3 length is 12 residues. In DNA form, the CDR3 reads TGTGCCAGCAGCTTAGGGAGTCTCGAGCAGTACTTC. Translating gives CASSLGSLEQYF.

The V and J genes are TRBV24-1 and TRBJ2-7; 10 bases fit TRBD1. J lost 2 bases, V lost 0 bases, and 6 bases had no gene match. From germline, CDR1 is KGHDR and CDR2 SFDVKD. The length of the CDR3 is 17 residues. The CDR3 DNA follows: TGTGCCACCAGTGATTTGGGCGGGACAGGGGAGACCTACGAGCAGTACGTC. This codes for CATSDLGGTGETYEQYV.

The chain links TRBV5-6 to TRBJ2-3; D unresolved. V was clipped by 0 bases and J by 0 bases, with 5 bases between them. The germline CDR1 and CDR2 sequences are SGHDT and YYEEEE. The CDR3 has 14 amino acids. The DNA for the CDR3 is TGTGCCAGCAGCTTGGCGGGTAGCACAGATACGCAGTATTTT. It is translated as CASSLAGSTDTQYF.

V usage is TRBV30 and J usage is TRBJ1-2; a weak D match, TRBD1 (6 bases). The CDR3 spans 13 residues. CDR1 and CDR2 (germline): GTSNPN, SVGIG (reference sequence). Trimming cost V 2 bases and J 4 bases, with 11 bases left between them. This CDR3 reads CAWSPTGFYGYTF. The CDR3 DNA reads as TGTGCCTGGAGTCCTACAGGGTTCTATGGCTACACCTTC.

The chain recombines TRBV14 with TRBJ1-2; TRBD1 matches 9 bases. Germline V gene sequence: CDR1 SGHDN, CDR2 FVKESK. V lost 6 bases to trimming and J lost 6 bases; unmatched junction nucleotides: 5. The CDR3 is 13 amino acids. The CDR3 is CASRRQGENGYTF. CDR3 nucleotide sequence: TGTGCCAGCAGACGACAGGGGGAGAATGGCTACACCTTC. Supplemented by reference TRBV14 and TRBJ1-2, the full variable domain reads EAGVTQFPSHSVIEKGQTVTLRCDPISGHDNLYWYRRVMGKEIKFLLHFVKESKQDESGMPNNRFLAERTGGTYSTLKVQPAELEDSGVYFCASRRQGENGYTFGSGTRLTVV.

This chain joins TRBV4-1 and TRBJ1-4, with D hard to call. Germline CDR1 and CDR2: MGHRA and YSYEKL. Between the trimmed V and J ends, which lost 0 bases and 10 bases, there was a span of 18 bases. The CDR3 is 16 residues long. The CDR3: CASSQDGESRGRKLFF. CDR3 DNA sequence: TGCGCCAGCAGCCAAGATGGCGAGTCACGGGGAAGAAAACTGTTTTTT.

The rearrangement links TRBV5-4 to TRBJ1-2; 7 nucleotides line up with TRBD1. The germline V gene has CDR1 SGHNT and CDR2 YYREEE (reference sequence). The CDR3 extends over 17 amino acids. Trimming removed 0 bases from V and 4 bases from J; junction bases left unmatched: 12. The CDR3 protein is CASSLGAGQAESYGYTF. In DNA form, the CDR3 reads TGTGCCAGCAGCTTGGGGGCTGGACAGGCGGAGAGCTATGGCTACACCTTC.

The genes are TRBV7-3 and TRBJ2-2; tentative D call: TRBD1 (6 bases). With 5 bases removed from V and 1 base from J, the gap between germline ends came to 14 bases. CDR1 SGHTA and CDR2 FQGTGA come from the germline V gene. The CDR3 has 16 residues. The CDR3 loop is CASSRNPGQNTGELFF. The DNA of the CDR3 is TGTGCCAGCAGCCGGAATCCGGGACAGAACACCGGGGAGCTGTTTTTT.

V usage is TRBV15 and J usage is TRBJ2-7; 7 nucleotides align to TRBD2. Per germline, CDR1 LNHNV and CDR2 YYDKDF (reference sequence). This CDR3 is built from 18 residues. Unmatched junction bases numbered 17, after V lost 4 bases and J lost 2 bases. CDR3 sequence reads: CATSMRGWSGESTYEQYF. CDR3 nucleotide sequence: TGTGCCACCAGCATGAGGGGCTGGAGCGGGGAAAGTACCTACGAGCAGTACTTC.

This chain connects TRBV30 to TRBJ1-5; possible D gene TRBD1, 5 bases. Germline CDR1 and CDR2: GTSNPN and SVGIG (reference sequence). The CDR3 contains 13 residues. Trimming shortened V by 1 base and J by 6 bases, and 10 bases separated the two germline ends. CDR3 DNA sequence: TGTGCCTGGAGTGGGGCAGGGCTTCAGCCCCAGCATTTT. Its translation is CAWSGAGLQPQHF.

Concerning this clone: One base away lies a much larger clone, so this may be a sequencing read error. V and J are TRBV6-4 and TRBJ1-1, with D possibly TRBD1 on 5 matching bases. Germline V gene lookup returns CDR1 MRHNA and CDR2 SNTAGT. This CDR3 has 12 amino acids. V was clipped by 5 bases and J by 4 bases, with 8 bases between them. The chain's CDR3 is CASSPGGTEAFF. The CDR3 nucleotides read TGTGCCAGCAGTCCGGGGGGCACTGAAGCTTTCTTT.

The chain links TRBV2 to TRBJ2-3, with D possibly being TRBD2 (6 bases). The CDR3 sequence is 15 residues long. Germline V gives CDR1 SNHLY, CDR2 FYNNEI. V lost 7 bases and J lost 0, with 14 bases in between. This CDR3 is CASIKEGSSTDTQYF. The CDR3 coding sequence is TGTGCCAGCATCAAGGAGGGGTCCAGCACAGATACGCAGTATTTT.